This TCR beta chain is from a study of shared clonotypes between healthy human individuals. Adult donors, all healthy and HIV-negative, had no recent acute infections or vaccinations. Study-level points and caveats: When naive CD4 clonotypes were compared across several donors, roughly 4.9% were shared. Sorted-subset sequencing was shown by rarefaction to be incomplete despite large depth.

Sorted-subset replicate PCRs used around 0.2 ug DNA, about 30,000 T cell genomes. Measured with immunoSEQ multiplex PCR; TCRdb has only the in-frame clones, and not every one. The top ten clones hold approximately 1% of a sample with some 1,400,000 clones, around 97% of them seen once. This CDR3 contains 13 residues. Between the trimmed V and J ends, which lost 4 bases and 3 bases, there was a span of 10 bases. Germline V gene data show CDR1 as SGHNT and CDR2 as YENEEA. A remark on this clone: As yet, its antigen is unknown.

The V and J genes are TRBV11-3 and TRBJ2-7; weak D call: TRBD1 (6 bases). This receptor was taken from a man aged 30 to 45 in good health. Specimen: naive CD4+ T cells sorted from blood. Indicated subset: CD45RA+ positively selected. The CDR3 DNA follows: TGTGCCAGCAGCTCCCGGGACAACTACGAGCAGTACTTC. Translated: CASSSRDNYEQYF.